Below, 21 T cell receptor beta chains from the same sample are listed, as sequenced in a study of OX40 agonist ivuxolimab in advanced cancers. Library prep was done by the immunoSEQ multiplex PCR assay. TCRdb took over this immuneACCESS table, retaining in-frame rearrangements with V and J assigned. Such tables are incomplete; in checked studies, under half of the missing clones stem from an unresolved V gene, and the remainder is unexplained. The sample table contains approximately 130,000 clones; only one count was recorded for just over 90% of them. About 0.93% of the sample is taken by the ten largest. The material was CD4+ or CD8+ T cells sorted from blood, obtained in a trial of the OX40 agonist ivuxolimab. These receptors originate from an adult with an advanced solid tumor such as melanoma, head and neck, liver or kidney cancer.

The rearrangement joins TRBV11-1 to TRBJ2-3; D is unclear. V was pared by 5 bases and J by 3 bases, with 12 bases between. This CDR3 has 14 residues. Germline CDR1 and CDR2: SGHAT and FQDESV (reference sequence). The CDR3: CASSLSRPTDTQYF. CDR3 nucleotide sequence: TGTGCCAGCAGCCTTTCTCGCCCGACAGATACGCAGTATTTT.

The V call is TRBV30, the J call TRBJ1-2; D not certain. This CDR3 region has 8 residues. V was cut by 7 bases and J by 4 bases, with 1 base left in between. Germline V gene sequence: CDR1 GTSNPN, CDR2 SVGIG (reference sequence). The CDR3 coding sequence is TGTGCCTTCTATGGCTACACCTTC. It specifies CAFYGYTF.

The chain recombines TRBV7-2 with TRBJ2-3, with 8 bases that match TRBD2. Germline V CDR1 and CDR2: SGHTA, FQGNSA. V lost 5 bases to trimming and J lost 2 bases; unmatched junction nucleotides: 6. CDR3 length: 15 amino acids. The CDR3 DNA sequence: TGTGCCAGCAGCAGCGGGGGCCCCACCACAGATACGCAGTATTTT. It specifies CASSSGGPTTDTQYF.

The J gene is TRBJ2-5, the V gene TRBV6-5, with TRBD2 matching over 11 bases. This CDR3 region has 15 residues. Trimming cost V 5 bases and J 3 bases; bases outside gene matches: 5. Germline V gene lookup returns CDR1 MNHEY and CDR2 SVGAGI. As DNA, the CDR3 is TGTGCCAGCAGTGGAATAGCGGGAGGGGAAGAGACCCAGTACTTC. Protein product: CASSGIAGGEETQYF.

The chain employs TRBV6-5 and TRBJ1-3; D unresolved. The germline CDR1 and CDR2 sequences are MNHEY and SVGAGI. V was trimmed by 7 bases and J by 4 bases, leaving 5 bases between them. This CDR3 is built from 11 residues. CDR3 bases: TGTGCCAGCACTGGGGGAAACACCATATATTTT. This translates into CASTGGNTIYF.

Written as DNA, the CDR3 is TGTGCCAGCAGCGCCCGCCGGGGCGGGGGAAGTCAAGAGACCCAGTACTTC. Translating gives CASSARRGGGSQETQYF. The chain couples TRBV7-2 to TRBJ2-5; 7 bases match TRBD2. V shed 5 bases and J 2 bases; nucleotides not matched to a gene: 14. The CDR3 loop spans 17 amino acids. Germline CDR1 SGHTA, CDR2 FQGNSA.

The rearrangement joins TRBV28 to TRBJ2-7; a weak D match, TRBD2 (6 bases). Germline lookup yields CDR1 MDHEN and CDR2 SYDVKM. The CDR3 is 11 amino acids. Deletions cut 3 bases from V and 7 bases from J, with 7 bases between. CDR3 sequence: CASSFRGEQYF. The CDR3 bases are TGTGCCAGCAGTTTTCGGGGGGAGCAGTACTTC. The variable domain in full, completed from reference TRBV28 and TRBJ2-7, reads DVKVTQSSRYLVKRTGEKVFLECVQDMDHENMFWYRQDPGLGLRLIYFSYDVKMKEKGDIPEGYSVSREKKERFSLILESASTNQTSMYLCASSFRGEQYFGPGTRLTVT.

In DNA form, the CDR3 reads TGTGCCAGCAGCCCCTCCGGGACAGGGCCGTACAATGAGCAGTTCTTC. Translation gives CASSPSGTGPYNEQFF. The chain recombines TRBV28 with TRBJ2-1; 9 bases align to TRBD1. CDR1 and CDR2 from the germline V gene are MDHEN and SYDVKM. Trimming at V came to 6 bases and at J to 4 bases, leaving 10 bases not matched to a gene. CDR3 length equals 16 residues.

The chain recombines TRBV7-2 with TRBJ1-2; possible D gene TRBD1, 5 bases. Germline V lookup: CDR1 SGHTA, CDR2 FQGNSA. The ends were cut back, 1 base at V and 6 bases at J, with 15 bases in the middle. The CDR3 has 15 residues. The CDR3 region is CASSLDAGKADGYTF. CDR3 coding DNA: TGTGCCAGCAGCTTAGATGCAGGGAAGGCGGATGGCTACACCTTC. Combining the CDR3 with reference TRBV7-2 and TRBJ1-2 gives the whole variable domain GAGVSQSPSNKVTEKGKDVELRCDPISGHTALYWYRQSLGQGLEFLIYFQGNSAPDKSGLPSDRFSAERTGGSVSTLTIQRTQQEDSAVYLCASSLDAGKADGYTFGSGTRLTVV.

This clone was found once. This chain links TRBV11-2 with TRBJ1-1, with D perhaps matching TRBD1 (6 bases). Trimming cost V 2 bases and J 6 bases, with 16 bases left between them. The germline V gene encodes CDR1 SGHAT and CDR2 FQNNGV. The CDR3 has 15 residues. This CDR3 is CASSLSWGRGPEAFF. CDR3 bases: TGTGCCAGCAGCTTAAGTTGGGGCAGGGGTCCTGAAGCTTTCTTT.

The V and J genes are TRBV19 and TRBJ2-2, with 8 bases that match TRBD2. The germline gives CDR1 LNHDA, CDR2 SQIVND (reference sequence). The trim removed 3 bases at V and 13 bases at J, leaving 13 bases unmatched. The CDR3 has 15 amino acids. As DNA, the CDR3 is TGTGCCAGTAGTATGAGAAGCGGGGGCCTGCCCGGGCTGTTTTTT. Translated, it gives CASSMRSGGLPGLFF.

Details on this clone: At one of its ends the junction is not consistent with the germline gene, which may arise from a read error. V is TRBV7-7 and J is TRBJ2-3, with 10 bases matching TRBD2. CDR3 length: 14 amino acids. Germline assignment: CDR1 SSHAT and CDR2 FNYEAQ (reference sequence). CDR3 in DNA: TGTGCTAGCAGCTTCAGCGGGAGGGCAGATACGCAGTATTTT. Its protein is CASSFSGRADTQYF.

The DNA for the CDR3 is TGTGCCAGCAGGGCAGAGGCTAATGAAAAACTGTTTTTT. The encoded protein is CASRAEANEKLFF. The chain links TRBV7-2 to TRBJ1-4; no clear D gene. The CDR3 loop spans 13 amino acids. Trimming removed 6 bases at V and 3 bases at J, with 8 bases between. Per germline, CDR1 SGHTA and CDR2 FQGNSA.

The rearrangement joins TRBV7-2 to TRBJ2-5; unclear D gene. The CDR3 extends over 13 amino acids. Between the trimmed V and J ends, which lost 6 bases and 5 bases, there was a span of 13 bases. Germline assignment: CDR1 SGHTA and CDR2 FQGNSA. CDR3 region: CASSRAGRETQYF. In DNA, the CDR3 is TGTGCCAGCAGTCGAGCCGGCCGCGAGACCCAGTACTTC.

This clone appeared once. The rearrangement uses TRBV6-5 and TRBJ2-3; TRBD2 might be the D (5 bases). This CDR3 contains 13 residues. Trimming shortened V by 6 bases and J by 4 bases, and 11 bases separated the two germline ends. Germline CDR1 MNHEY, CDR2 SVGAGI. The CDR3 nucleotides read TGTGCCAGCAGGTCGTCCGGGGCAGATACGCAGTATTTT. Translating gives CASRSSGADTQYF.

The rearrangement joins TRBV5-1 to TRBJ1-2; D is ambiguous. V lost 0 bases to trimming and J lost 4 bases, with 13 bases between them. Germline CDR1 is SGHRS and CDR2 is YFSETQ. CDR3 length: 15 amino acids. The CDR3 loop is CASSLGGSTTYGYTF. The CDR3 bases are TGCGCCAGCAGCTTGGGGGGAAGTACAACCTATGGCTACACCTTC.

The chain couples TRBV15 to TRBJ1-1; D gene ambiguous. V lost 0 bases, J lost 6 bases, and 14 bases lay in between. The CDR3 has 15 residues. Germline V gene lookup returns CDR1 LNHNV and CDR2 YYDKDF (reference sequence). CDR3 in amino acids: CATSRDQTLMSEAFF. Written as DNA, the CDR3 is TGTGCCACCAGCAGAGATCAAACCCTTATGTCTGAAGCTTTCTTT.

The chain joins TRBV2 to TRBJ2-3; D perhaps matches TRBD1 (6 bases). The CDR3 is made up of 16 amino acids. With 6 bases removed from V and 3 bases from J, the gap between germline ends came to 19 bases. Germline CDR1 and CDR2: SNHLY and FYNNEI. CDR3 sequence: CASSRTPQGRTDTQYF. In DNA form, the CDR3 reads TGTGCCAGCAGCCGGACCCCACAGGGTCGGACAGATACGCAGTATTTT.

The rearrangement uses TRBV6-1 and TRBJ2-3; 11 bases are a match to TRBD1. The germline V gene has CDR1 MNHNS and CDR2 SASEGT. The V and J ends lost 6 bases and 6 bases, in that order; junction bases with no gene match: 8. The CDR3 is made up of 15 amino acids. DNA for the CDR3: TGTGCCAGCAGCATAAGGGACAGGGGGGAGGATACGCAGTATTTT. Amino acids: CASSIRDRGEDTQYF.

The chain has TRBV7-9 and TRBJ1-2, with 10 bases fitting TRBD1. The CDR3 length is 17 residues. After removal of 5 bases from V and 0 bases from J, the junction contained 9 bases not matched to a gene. Germline V gene sequence: CDR1 SEHNR, CDR2 FQNEAQ (reference sequence). CDR3 DNA: TGTGCCAGCAGCCGGTCCCGGGACAGGGGTTCTAACTATGGCTACACCTTC. Amino acid sequence: CASSRSRDRGSNYGYTF.

The V gene is TRBV2, the J gene TRBJ1-5, with D tentatively TRBD1 (5 bases). The CDR3 extends over 13 amino acids. V lost 6 bases and J lost 7, with 13 bases in between. Germline-derived CDR1 and CDR2 are SNHLY and FYNNEI. The CDR3 region is CASRGDPPQPQHF. The DNA for the CDR3 is TGTGCCAGCAGGGGGGACCCCCCCCAGCCCCAGCATTTT.